This TCR beta chain was identified during a study of preoperative IRX-2 immunotherapy in early breast cancer. This table comes from immunoSEQ multiplex PCR, and its TCRdb copy is limited to in-frame clones, with some not included. This sample has some 5,000 clones, with less than 80% found just once. This clone occurred once. This CDR3 contains 14 residues. The V end was cut by 2 bases, the J end by 4 bases, with 6 bases between. Germline V gene sequence: CDR1 WNHNN, CDR2 SYGVQD (reference sequence). Treatment in this sample: preoperative locoregional IRX-2 cytokine immunotherapy. Samples came from a phase Ib trial of preoperative locoregional IRX-2 cytokine immunotherapy.

The sample consisted of tumor tissue, taken before IRX-2 immunotherapy. This chain connects TRBV10-1 to TRBJ2-6; D remains unclear. This TCR came from a human donor with breast cancer. The CDR3 nucleotides are TGCGCCAGCAGTGAGGGGGTCGGGGCCAACGTCCTGACTTTC. Translated, it gives CASSEGVGANVLTF.